This T cell receptor (beta chain) was captured by sequencing in a study of blood T cells in healthy people across ages. This CDR3 has 15 residues. V shed 4 bases and J shed 3 bases, with 13 bases lying between them. Using a J-beta primer mix together with a sample-barcoded 5' primer, a second PCR was run for roughly 7 to 12 cycles. TCRdb processed the 5' RACE reads anew with MiXCR; each CDR3 protein has one entry. The sample has around 1,600,000 distinct CDR3 sequences; roughly two fifths are singletons. General observations from the study: Since the PBMCs were unsorted, naive and antigen-experienced cells could not be conclusively compared.

Remarks on this clonotype: Its antigen is as yet unknown.

The clonotype originates from a woman between 18 and 29 years old in good health. Specimen: blood. The chain joins TRBV12-3 or TRBV12-4 to TRBJ1-3; D is unclear. The CDR3 loop is CASSSTGMGGNTIYF. The DNA for the CDR3 is TGTGCCAGCAGTTCAACGGGGATGGGTGGAAACACCATATATTTT.